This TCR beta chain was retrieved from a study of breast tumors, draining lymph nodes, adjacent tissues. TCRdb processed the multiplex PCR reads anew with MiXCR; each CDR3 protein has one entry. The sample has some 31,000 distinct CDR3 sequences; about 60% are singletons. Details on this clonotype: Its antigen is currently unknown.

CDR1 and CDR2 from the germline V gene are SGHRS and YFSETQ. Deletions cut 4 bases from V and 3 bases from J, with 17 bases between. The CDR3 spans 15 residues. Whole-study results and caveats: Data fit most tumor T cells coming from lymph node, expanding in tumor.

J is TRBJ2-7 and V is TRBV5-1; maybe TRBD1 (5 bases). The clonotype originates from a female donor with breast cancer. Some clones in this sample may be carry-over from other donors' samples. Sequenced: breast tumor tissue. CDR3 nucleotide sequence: TGCGCCAGCAGCCCCAGATCGACAGTAGACTACGAGCAGTACTTC. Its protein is CASSPRSTVDYEQYF.